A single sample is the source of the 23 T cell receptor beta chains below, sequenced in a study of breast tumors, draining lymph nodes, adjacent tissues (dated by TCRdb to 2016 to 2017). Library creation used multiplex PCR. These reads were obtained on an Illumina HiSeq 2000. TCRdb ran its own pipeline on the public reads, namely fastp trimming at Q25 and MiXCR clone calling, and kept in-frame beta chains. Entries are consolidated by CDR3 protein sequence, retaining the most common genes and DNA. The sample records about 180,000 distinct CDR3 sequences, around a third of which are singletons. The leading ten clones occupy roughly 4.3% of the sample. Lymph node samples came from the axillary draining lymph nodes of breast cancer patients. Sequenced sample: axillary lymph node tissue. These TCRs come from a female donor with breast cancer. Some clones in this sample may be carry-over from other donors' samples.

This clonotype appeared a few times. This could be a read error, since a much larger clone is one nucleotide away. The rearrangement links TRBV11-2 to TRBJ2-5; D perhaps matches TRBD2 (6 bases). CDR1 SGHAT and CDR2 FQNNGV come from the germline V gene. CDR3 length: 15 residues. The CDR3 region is CASSLDRRRGGTQHF. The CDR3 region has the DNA TGTGCCAGCAGCTTAGATCGTAGGCGCGGCGGGACCCAGCACTTC.

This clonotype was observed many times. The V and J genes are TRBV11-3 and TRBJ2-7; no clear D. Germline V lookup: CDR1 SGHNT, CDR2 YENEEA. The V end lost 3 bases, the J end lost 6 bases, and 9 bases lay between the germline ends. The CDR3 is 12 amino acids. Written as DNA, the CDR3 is TGTGCCAGCAGCTTTGCTGGCAGCGAGCAGTACTTC. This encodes CASSFAGSEQYF.

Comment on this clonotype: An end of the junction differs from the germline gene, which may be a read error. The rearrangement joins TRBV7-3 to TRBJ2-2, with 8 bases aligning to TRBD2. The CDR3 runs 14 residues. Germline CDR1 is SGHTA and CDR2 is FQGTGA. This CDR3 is CASSLTGLSGGLFF. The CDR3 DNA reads TGTGCCAGCAGCTTAACCGGGCTCAGCGGGGGGCTGTTTTTT.

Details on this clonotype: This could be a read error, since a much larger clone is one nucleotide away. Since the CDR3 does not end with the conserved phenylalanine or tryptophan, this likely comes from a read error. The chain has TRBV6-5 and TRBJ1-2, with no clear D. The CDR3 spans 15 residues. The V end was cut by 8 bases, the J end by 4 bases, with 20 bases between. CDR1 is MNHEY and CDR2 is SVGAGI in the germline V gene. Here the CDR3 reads CASFPNAGRSYGYTL. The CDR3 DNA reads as TGTGCCAGCTTCCCCAACGCGGGTCGAAGCTATGGCTACACCCTC.

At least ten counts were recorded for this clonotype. The CDR3 DNA sequence: TGTGCCAGCAGTGCGGGGCCGGGAGTGTGGCAGCCCCAGCATTTT. Translation gives CASSAGPGVWQPQHF. The V and J genes are TRBV12-3 or TRBV12-4 and TRBJ1-5, with D maybe TRBD1 (5 bases). Trimming removed 5 bases at V and 7 bases at J, with 18 bases between. This CDR3 spans 15 amino acids.

The chain's CDR3 is CASRRDRWVHDYEQYF. The CDR3 DNA reads TGTGCCAGCAGAAGGGACAGGTGGGTGCATGACTACGAGCAGTACTTC. This chain links TRBV6-1 with TRBJ2-7; 8 bases align to TRBD1. The germline V gene has CDR1 MNHNS and CDR2 SASEGT. The ends lost 6 bases at V and 3 bases at J; junction bases unmatched: 13. The CDR3 runs to 16 residues.

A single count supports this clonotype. CDR3 DNA: TGCAGTGAGGTTAAGGCGGACTCCTACGAGCAGTACTTC. Translation: CSEVKADSYEQYF. The J gene is TRBJ2-7, the V gene TRBV20-1; D unresolved. Germline V gives CDR1 DFQATT, CDR2 SNEGSKA (reference sequence). V lost 7 bases, J lost 0 bases, and 13 bases lay in between. This CDR3 region has 13 residues.

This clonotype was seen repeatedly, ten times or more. CDR3 bases: TGTGCCAGCAGTGAAGGACAGGGAAGAGATACGCAGTATTTT. Protein sequence: CASSEGQGRDTQYF. V usage is TRBV6-1 and J usage is TRBJ2-3, with TRBD1 identical over 7 bases. The CDR3 is made up of 14 amino acids. From germline, CDR1 is MNHNS and CDR2 SASEGT. V was clipped by 1 base and J by 5 bases; unmatched bases: 3.

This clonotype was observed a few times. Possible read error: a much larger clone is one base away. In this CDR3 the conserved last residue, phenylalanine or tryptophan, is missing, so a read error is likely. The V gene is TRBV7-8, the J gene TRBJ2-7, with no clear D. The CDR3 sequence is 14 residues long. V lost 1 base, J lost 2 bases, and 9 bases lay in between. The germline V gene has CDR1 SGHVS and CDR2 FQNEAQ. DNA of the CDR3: TGTGCCAGCAGCTTAGACAGTGCTACCTACGAGCAGTACCTC. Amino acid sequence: CASSLDSATYEQYL.

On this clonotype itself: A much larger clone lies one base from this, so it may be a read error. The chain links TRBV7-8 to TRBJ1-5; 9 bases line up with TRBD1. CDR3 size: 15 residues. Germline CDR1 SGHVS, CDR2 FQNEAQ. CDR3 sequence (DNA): TGTGCCAGCAGCGAAACAGGGGGCCGGAGTCAGCCCCGGCATTTT. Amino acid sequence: CASSETGGRSQPRHF. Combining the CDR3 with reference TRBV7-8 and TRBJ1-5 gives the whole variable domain GAGVSQSPRYKVAKRGQDVALRCDPISGHVSLFWYQQALGQGPEFLTYFQNEAQLDKSGLPSDRFFAERPEGSVSTLKIQRTQQEDSAVYLCASSETGGRSQPRHFGDGTRLSIL.

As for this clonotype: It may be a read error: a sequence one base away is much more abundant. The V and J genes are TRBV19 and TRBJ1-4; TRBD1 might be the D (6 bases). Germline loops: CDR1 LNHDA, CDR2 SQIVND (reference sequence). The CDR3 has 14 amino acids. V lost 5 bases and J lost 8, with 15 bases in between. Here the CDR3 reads CASSPPGGREKLFF. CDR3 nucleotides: TGTGCCAGTAGTCCGCCCGGGGGCCGAGAAAAACTGTTTTTT.

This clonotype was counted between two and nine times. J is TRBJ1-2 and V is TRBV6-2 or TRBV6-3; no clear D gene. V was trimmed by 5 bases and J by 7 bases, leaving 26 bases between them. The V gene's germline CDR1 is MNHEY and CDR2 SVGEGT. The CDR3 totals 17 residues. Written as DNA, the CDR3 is TGTGCCAGCAGTCCCCGGGCCCAGGATCTGGGTAGTCGTGGCTACACCTTC. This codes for CASSPRAQDLGSRGYTF.

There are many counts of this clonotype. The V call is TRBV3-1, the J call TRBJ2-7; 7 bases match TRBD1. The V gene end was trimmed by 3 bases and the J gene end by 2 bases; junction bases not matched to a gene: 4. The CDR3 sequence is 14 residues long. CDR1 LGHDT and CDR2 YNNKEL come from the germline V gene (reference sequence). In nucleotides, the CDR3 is TGTGCCAGCAGCCAGATGACAGGGACCTACGAGCAGTACTTC. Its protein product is CASSQMTGTYEQYF.

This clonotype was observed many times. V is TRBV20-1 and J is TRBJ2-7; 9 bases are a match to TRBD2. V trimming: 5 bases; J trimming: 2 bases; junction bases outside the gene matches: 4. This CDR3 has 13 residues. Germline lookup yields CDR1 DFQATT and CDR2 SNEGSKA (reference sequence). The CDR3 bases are TGCAGTGCTCGGCGGGAGGGCACCTACGAGCAGTACTTC. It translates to CSARREGTYEQYF.

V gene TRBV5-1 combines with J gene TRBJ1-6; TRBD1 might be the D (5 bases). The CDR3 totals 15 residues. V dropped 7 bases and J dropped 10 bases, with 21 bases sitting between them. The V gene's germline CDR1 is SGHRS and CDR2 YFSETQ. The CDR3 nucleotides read TGCGCCAGCCGCTACGAACAAGGGGCGAGATCACCCCTCCACTTT. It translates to CASRYEQGARSPLHF.

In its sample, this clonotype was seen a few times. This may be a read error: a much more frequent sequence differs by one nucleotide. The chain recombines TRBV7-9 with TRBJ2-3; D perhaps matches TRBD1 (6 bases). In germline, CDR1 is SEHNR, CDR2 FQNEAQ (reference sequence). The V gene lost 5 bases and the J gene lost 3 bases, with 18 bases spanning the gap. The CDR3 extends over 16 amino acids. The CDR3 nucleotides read TGTGCCAGCAGCCCCACCGCCGACAGGATTACAGATACGCAGTATTTT. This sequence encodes CASSPTADRITDTQYF.

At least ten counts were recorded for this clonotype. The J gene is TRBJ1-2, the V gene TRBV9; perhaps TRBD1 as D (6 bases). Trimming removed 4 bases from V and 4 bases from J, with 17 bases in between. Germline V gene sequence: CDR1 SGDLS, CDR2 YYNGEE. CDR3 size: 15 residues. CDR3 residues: CASSPSGGGGYGYTF. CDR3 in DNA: TGTGCCAGCAGCCCATCGGGGGGCGGGGGCTATGGCTACACCTTC.

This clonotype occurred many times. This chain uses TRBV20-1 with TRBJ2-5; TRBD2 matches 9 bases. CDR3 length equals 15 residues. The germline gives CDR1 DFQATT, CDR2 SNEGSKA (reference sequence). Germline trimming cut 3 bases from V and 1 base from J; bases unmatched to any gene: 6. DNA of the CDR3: TGCAGTGCTAGGATTTCTAGCGGGACCCAAGAGACCCAGTACTTC. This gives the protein CSARISSGTQETQYF.

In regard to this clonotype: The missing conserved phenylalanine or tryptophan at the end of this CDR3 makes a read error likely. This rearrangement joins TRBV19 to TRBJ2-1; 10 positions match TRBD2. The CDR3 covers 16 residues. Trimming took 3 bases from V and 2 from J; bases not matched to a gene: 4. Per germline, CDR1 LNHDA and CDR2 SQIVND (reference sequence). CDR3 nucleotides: TGTGCCAGTAGTATCGGACTAGCGGCGACCTACAATGAGCAGTTCTCC. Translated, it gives CASSIGLAATYNEQFS.

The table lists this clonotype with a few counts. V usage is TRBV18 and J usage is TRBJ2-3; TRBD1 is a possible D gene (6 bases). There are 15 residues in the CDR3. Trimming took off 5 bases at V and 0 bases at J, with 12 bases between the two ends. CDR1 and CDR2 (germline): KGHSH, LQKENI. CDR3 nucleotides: TGTGCCAGCTCAAAAGACAGGATTAGCACAGATACGCAGTATTTT. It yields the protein CASSKDRISTDTQYF.

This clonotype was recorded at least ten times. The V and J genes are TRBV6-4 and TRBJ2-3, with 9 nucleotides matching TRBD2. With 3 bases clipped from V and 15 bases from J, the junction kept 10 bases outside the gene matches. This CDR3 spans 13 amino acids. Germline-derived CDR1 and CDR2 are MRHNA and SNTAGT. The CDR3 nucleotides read TGTGCCAGCAGTGAAGAGGAAGCGGGAGGAAGATATTTT. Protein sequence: CASSEEEAGGRYF.

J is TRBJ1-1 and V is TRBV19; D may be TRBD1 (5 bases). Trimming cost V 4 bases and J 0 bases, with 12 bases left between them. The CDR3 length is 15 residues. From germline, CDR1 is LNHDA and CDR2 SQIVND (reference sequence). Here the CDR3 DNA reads TGTGCCAGTAGTAGTACCGGGACTGTGAACACTGAAGCTTTCTTT. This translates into CASSSTGTVNTEAFF. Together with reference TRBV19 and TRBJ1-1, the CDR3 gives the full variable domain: DGGITQSPKYLFRKEGQNVTLSCEQNLNHDAMYWYRQDPGQGLRLIYYSQIVNDFQKGDIAEGYSVSREKKESFPLTVTSAQKNPTAFYLCASSSTGTVNTEAFFGQGTRLTVV.

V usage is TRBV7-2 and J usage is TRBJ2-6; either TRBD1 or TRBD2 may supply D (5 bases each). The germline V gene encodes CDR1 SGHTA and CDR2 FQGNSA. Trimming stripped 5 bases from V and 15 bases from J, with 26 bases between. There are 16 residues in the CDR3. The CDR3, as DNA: TGTGCCAGCAGCCAAACGGGGCAAGGGCAGGCCACCACCCTGACTTTC. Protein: CASSQTGQGQATTLTF.